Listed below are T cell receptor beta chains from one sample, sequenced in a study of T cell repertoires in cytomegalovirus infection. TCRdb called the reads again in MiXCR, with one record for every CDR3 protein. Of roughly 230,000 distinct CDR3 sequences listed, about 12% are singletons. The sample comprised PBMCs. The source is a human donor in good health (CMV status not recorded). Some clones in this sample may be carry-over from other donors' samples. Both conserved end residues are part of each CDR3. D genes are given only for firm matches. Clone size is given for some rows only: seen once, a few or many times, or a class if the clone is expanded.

DNA: TGCAGCGTCGGACAGGGGATAGATACGCAGTATTTT
CDR3: CSVGQGIDTQYF
V: TRBV29-1
J: TRBJ2-3
size: few
D: TRBD1

DNA: TGTGCCAGCAGCTCCGCGGGGGGACTGGGGACTGAAGCTTTCTTT
CDR3: CASSSAGGLGTEAFF
V: TRBV28
J: TRBJ1-1
size: many
D: NA

DNA: TGTGCCAGCAGGATGGGGTTAGAGGCTGGGGCCAACGTCCTGACTTTC
CDR3: CASRMGLEAGANVLTF
V: TRBV7-9
J: TRBJ2-6
size: many
D: NA

DNA: TGTGCCAGCAGCCCCTGGTTCGAAGCTTTCTTT
CDR3: CASSPWFEAFF
V: TRBV7-2
J: TRBJ1-1
size: many
D: NA

DNA: TGTGCCAGCAGCTTAGATGGGGGGGCAACCGTAAAACTGTTTTTT
CDR3: CASSLDGGATVKLFF
V: TRBV7-2
J: TRBJ1-4
size: many
D: NA

DNA: TGTGCCAGCAGCGACACTAGCACAGATACGCAGTATTTT
CDR3: CASSDTSTDTQYF
V: TRBV7-2
J: TRBJ2-3
size: many
D: NA

DNA: TGCAGTGCGTCCGACGCCAGGGAGACCCAGTACTTC
CDR3: CSASDARETQYF
V: TRBV20-1
J: TRBJ2-5
size: NA
D: NA

DNA: TGTGCCAGCAGTGAGACAGGGGATAATTCACCCCTCCACTTT
CDR3: CASSETGDNSPLHF
V: TRBV2
J: TRBJ1-6
size: few
D: TRBD1

DNA: TGTGCCAGCAGCTTAAGGGAGGGAGACACCATATATTTT
CDR3: CASSLREGDTIYF
V: TRBV7-2
J: TRBJ1-3
size: many
D: NA

DNA: TGCGCCAGCACCGACAGGGACGGCTACACCTTC
CDR3: CASTDRDGYTF
V: TRBV5-1
J: TRBJ1-2
size: NA
D: TRBD1

DNA: TGTGCCAGCAGCCCCAGGGGTGCTAGCAATCAGCCCCAGCATTTT
CDR3: CASSPRGASNQPQHF
V: TRBV12-3/TRBV12-4
J: TRBJ1-5
size: once
D: NA

DNA: TGTGCCAGCAGCGAATTCAATTCACCCCTCCACTTT
CDR3: CASSEFNSPLHF
V: TRBV7-2
J: TRBJ1-6
size: many
D: NA

DNA: TGTGCCAGCAGCTTAGCGTGGGACGAGCAGTACTTC
CDR3: CASSLAWDEQYF
V: TRBV7-2
J: TRBJ2-7
size: many
D: NA

DNA: TGTGCCAGTAGTCCGGGACAGGGAAAGGAAAAACTGTTTTTT
CDR3: CASSPGQGKEKLFF
V: TRBV19
J: TRBJ1-4
size: many
D: TRBD1

DNA: TGTGCCAGCAGTGAAAACAGGGCGAGGAGATATAGCAATCAGCCCCAGCATTTT
CDR3: CASSENRARRYSNQPQHF
V: TRBV2
J: TRBJ1-5
size: few
D: NA